What follows are 20 T cell receptor beta chains derived from one specimen sequenced in a study of T cell repertoires in cytomegalovirus infection. Antigens for these TCRs are unknown. Each CDR3 protein gets one entry after TCRdb re-called the reads with MiXCR. The data show a few hundred thousand distinct CDR3 sequences, just under 35% seen once. This specimen was cultured PBMCs, taken from culture after CMV antigen stimulation. Source of these receptors: a human donor in good health (CMV status not recorded). Some clones in this sample may be carry-over from other donors' samples.

The genes are TRBV12-3 or TRBV12-4 and TRBJ1-5, with TRBD1 as a possible D gene (6 bases). This CDR3 region has 14 residues. Trimming took off 6 bases at V and 3 bases at J, with 12 bases between the two ends. The CDR3 sequence: CASRTTGVNQPQHF. The CDR3 bases are TGTGCCAGCAGGACGACAGGAGTCAATCAGCCCCAGCATTTT.

This chain links TRBV20-1 with TRBJ2-1; TRBD2 agrees at 8 bases. The CDR3 covers 15 residues. Germline CDR1 and CDR2: DFQATT and SNEGSKA (reference sequence). Trimming took 3 bases from V and 9 from J; bases not matched to a gene: 13. The chain's CDR3 is CSARTSETSDGEQFF. The CDR3 nucleotides are TGCAGTGCTAGGACCTCCGAGACTAGCGACGGTGAGCAGTTCTTC.

This clonotype came up many times. The chain's CDR3 is CASSWDREVGYTF. The CDR3 coding sequence is TGTGCCAGCAGCTGGGACAGGGAGGTCGGCTACACCTTC. The chain employs TRBV7-2 and TRBJ1-2; 9 positions match TRBD1. The germline gives CDR1 SGHTA, CDR2 FQGNSA. Trimming removed 4 bases from V and 8 bases from J; junction bases left unmatched: 5. CDR3 length equals 13 residues.

This chain links TRBV24-1 with TRBJ2-1, with a weak D call TRBD2 (8 bases). V dropped 3 bases and J dropped 9 bases, with 20 bases sitting between them. This CDR3 spans 16 amino acids. CDR1 is KGHDR, CDR2 SFDVKD, per germline. The CDR3 loop reads CATSDQTGSGGVEQFF. CDR3 DNA: TGTGCCACCAGTGATCAGACAGGGTCCGGGGGGGTTGAGCAGTTCTTC.

This clonotype was seen a few times. This chain connects TRBV24-1 to TRBJ2-1; the D gene is possibly TRBD2 (6 bases). This CDR3 comprises 14 residues. CDR1 and CDR2 from the germline V gene are KGHDR and SFDVKD. V was cut by 2 bases and J by 7 bases, with 11 bases left in between. CDR3 DNA sequence: TGTGCCACCAGTGATTATAGAGGGACTAATGAGCAGTTCTTC. Translated, it gives CATSDYRGTNEQFF.

The rearrangement links TRBV19 to TRBJ2-2, with D perhaps being TRBD1 or TRBD2 (5 bases each). This CDR3 region has 15 residues. Germline CDR1 and CDR2: LNHDA and SQIVND (reference sequence). V was shortened by 8 bases and J by 5 bases, with 18 bases between the two germline ends. CDR3 residues: CASHIGTAFTGELFF. The DNA for the CDR3 is TGTGCCAGTCACATCGGGACCGCATTTACCGGGGAGCTGTTTTTT.

In its sample, this clonotype was seen a few times. J is TRBJ1-5 and V is TRBV7-9, with D unresolved. Germline values: CDR1 SEHNR, CDR2 FQNEAQ (reference sequence). The CDR3 sequence is 15 residues long. V was trimmed by 2 bases and J by 3 bases, leaving 11 bases between them. The DNA of the CDR3 is TGTGCCAGCAGCTTAAGCGGCAGCTACAATCAGCCCCAGCATTTT. It is translated as CASSLSGSYNQPQHF. Based on the CDR3 plus reference TRBV7-9 and TRBJ1-5, the full variable domain is DTGVSQNPRHKITKRGQNVTFRCDPISEHNRLYWYRQTLGQGPEFLTYFQNEAQLEKSRLLSDRFSAERPKGSFSTLEIQRTEQGDSAMYLCASSLSGSYNQPQHFGDGTRLSIL.

This clonotype appeared many times. The V gene is TRBV12-3 or TRBV12-4, the J gene TRBJ1-1; no reliable D call. V lost 3 bases and J lost 4, with 9 bases in between. The CDR3 is 13 residues long. CDR3 in DNA: TGTGCCAGCAGTTTGTTGGGTTCCACTGAAGCTTTCTTT. Residues: CASSLLGSTEAFF.

Many counts were recorded for this clonotype. The chain recombines TRBV7-2 with TRBJ2-3, with D hard to call. V gave up 5 bases and J gave up 0 bases, with 15 bases separating them. The CDR3 is made up of 16 amino acids. Germline V gives CDR1 SGHTA, CDR2 FQGNSA. The CDR3 nucleotides read TGTGCCAGCAGCCGGCGGTATTGGCCTAGCACAGATACGCAGTATTTT. This translates into CASSRRYWPSTDTQYF.

This clonotype was counted a few times. The chain recombines TRBV20-1 with TRBJ2-1; 8 bases are a match to TRBD2. The CDR3 has 16 residues. CDR1 and CDR2 from the germline V gene are DFQATT and SNEGSKA (reference sequence). The ends lost 1 base at V and 7 bases at J; junction bases unmatched: 12. CDR3 nucleotide sequence: TGCAGTGCTAGAGCAGGCATCCAGCGGGGGAGTAATGAGCAGTTCTTC. Translating gives CSARAGIQRGSNEQFF.

This clonotype was counted only a few times. The gene calls are TRBV6-1 and TRBJ2-7; no reliable D call. The CDR3 runs to 13 residues. Trimming cost V 2 bases and J 6 bases, with 11 bases left between them. Germline V CDR1 and CDR2: MNHNS, SASEGT. The DNA for the CDR3 is TGTGCCAGCAGTGAAAGGCTACTCGGCGAGCAGTACTTC. Amino acids: CASSERLLGEQYF.

This clonotype was found a few times. The gene calls are TRBV4-2 and TRBJ2-7, with TRBD2 matching over 13 bases. Germline-derived CDR1 and CDR2 are LGHNA and YNFKEQ. The CDR3 totals 16 residues. V lost 0 bases and J lost 4; bases outside the gene matches: 3. The CDR3 nucleotides read TGTGCCAGCAGCCAAGATGGGACTAGCGGGACGTACGAGCAGTACTTC. This gives the protein CASSQDGTSGTYEQYF.

This clonotype was found a few times. The chain employs TRBV7-2 and TRBJ2-3, with 13 bases fitting TRBD2. Germline lookup yields CDR1 SGHTA and CDR2 FQGNSA. Trimming took 2 bases from V and 6 from J; bases not matched to a gene: 2. The CDR3 is 15 amino acids. This CDR3 is CASSLPTSGRDTQYF. CDR3 DNA: TGTGCCAGCAGCTTACCGACTAGCGGGAGGGATACGCAGTATTTT.

This chain connects TRBV20-1 to TRBJ2-1; D might be TRBD2 (6 bases). CDR1 is DFQATT, CDR2 SNEGSKA, per germline (reference sequence). The CDR3 is 12 residues long. V was pared by 4 bases and J by 9 bases, with 13 bases between. The DNA for the CDR3 is TGCAGTGCTACGCGGGGTTTCGGTGAGCAGTTCTTC. This sequence encodes CSATRGFGEQFF.

This clonotype turned up a few times. The chain recombines TRBV19 with TRBJ1-2, with D maybe TRBD1 (6 bases). Germline V gene sequence: CDR1 LNHDA, CDR2 SQIVND (reference sequence). Trimming cost V 7 bases and J 6 bases, with 12 bases left between them. The CDR3 extends over 12 amino acids. The CDR3 sequence: CASTGTPNGYTF. In nucleotides, the CDR3 is TGTGCCAGTACCGGGACACCCAATGGCTACACCTTC. Full variable domain (remainder filled in from reference TRBV19 and TRBJ1-2): DGGITQSPKYLFRKEGQNVTLSCEQNLNHDAMYWYRQDPGQGLRLIYYSQIVNDFQKGDIAEGYSVSREKKESFPLTVTSAQKNPTAFYLCASTGTPNGYTFGSGTRLTVV.

This clonotype was seen a few times. The chain couples TRBV2 to TRBJ1-3, with D uncertain. There are 12 residues in the CDR3. V was shortened by 6 bases and J by 0 bases, with 3 bases between the two germline ends. Germline CDR1 is SNHLY and CDR2 is FYNNEI. Here the CDR3 reads CASRISGNTIYF. CDR3 bases: TGTGCCAGCAGGATCTCTGGAAACACCATATATTTT.

The gene calls are TRBV7-2 and TRBJ2-1, with 9 bases that match TRBD2. Germline V CDR1 and CDR2: SGHTA, FQGNSA. V was clipped by 3 bases and J by 7 bases; unmatched bases: 7. This CDR3 comprises 15 residues. Written as DNA, the CDR3 is TGTGCCAGCAGCTTTGGCCTAGCGGGAATGAATGAGCAGTTCTTC. Translated: CASSFGLAGMNEQFF.

This clonotype was seen only a few times. The rearrangement joins TRBV7-2 to TRBJ2-7, with D possibly TRBD1 on 5 matching bases. The V gene's germline CDR1 is SGHTA and CDR2 FQGNSA. Trimming pared 4 bases from V and 4 bases from J, leaving 14 bases between. The CDR3 runs 14 residues. CDR3 region: CASSSGFTGYEQYV. CDR3 in DNA: TGTGCCAGCAGCTCCGGGTTTACAGGTTACGAGCAGTACGTC.

The V and J genes are TRBV5-5 and TRBJ2-3; D remains ambiguous. V lost 1 base, J lost 0 bases, and 3 bases lay in between. This CDR3 has 13 amino acids. CDR1 is SGHKS, CDR2 YYEKEE, per germline (reference sequence). In DNA form, the CDR3 reads TGTGCCAGCAGCTTGTGGAGCACAGATACGCAGTATTTT. Amino acid sequence: CASSLWSTDTQYF.

This clonotype was recorded many times. The chain uses TRBV7-2 and TRBJ2-1; 12 bases match TRBD2. CDR3 size: 16 residues. Germline CDR1 and CDR2: SGHTA and FQGNSA. The V and J ends lost 5 bases and 3 bases, in that order; junction bases with no gene match: 5. The CDR3 loop is CASSRTSGTSYNEQFF. The DNA of the CDR3 is TGTGCCAGCAGCCGGACTAGCGGGACGAGCTACAATGAGCAGTTCTTC.